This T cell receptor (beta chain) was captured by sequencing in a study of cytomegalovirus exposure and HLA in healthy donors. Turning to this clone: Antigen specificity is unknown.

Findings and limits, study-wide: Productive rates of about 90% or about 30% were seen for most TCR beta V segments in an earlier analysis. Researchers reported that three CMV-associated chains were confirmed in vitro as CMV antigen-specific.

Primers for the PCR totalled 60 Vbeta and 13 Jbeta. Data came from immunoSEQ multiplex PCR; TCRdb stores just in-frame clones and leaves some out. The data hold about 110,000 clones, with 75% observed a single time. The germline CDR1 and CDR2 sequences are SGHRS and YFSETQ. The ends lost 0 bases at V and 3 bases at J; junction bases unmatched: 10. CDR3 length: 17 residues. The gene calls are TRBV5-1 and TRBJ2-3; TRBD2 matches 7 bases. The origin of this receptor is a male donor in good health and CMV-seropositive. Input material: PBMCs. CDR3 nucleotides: TGCGCCAGCAGCTTGGCTGCTAGCGGCCCGAGTACAGATACGCAGTATTTT. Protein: CASSLAASGPSTDTQYF.